One and the same sample provided the 22 T cell receptor beta chains below, sequenced in a study of blood T cell repertoires in COVID-19. Libraries were prepared by immunoSEQ multiplex PCR; TCRdb keeps only in-frame clonotypes and omits some of them. The sample consists of about 210,000 clones, 86% of them appearing once. Sequenced input: peripheral blood. These receptors were collected from a woman aged 70-85 years with acute or convalescent COVID-19.

This clone was detected only a few times. The chain links TRBV7-3 to TRBJ1-1, with D tentatively TRBD1 (5 bases). CDR3 length: 14 amino acids. Trimming left V 5 bases short and J 4 bases short, with 14 bases between. Germline-derived CDR1 and CDR2 are SGHTA and FQGTGA. In DNA form, the CDR3 reads TGTGCCAGCAGCGTGGACCCCGGGGGCACTGAAGCTTTCTTT. Translation: CASSVDPGGTEAFF. Complete variable domain (other parts from reference TRBV7-3 and TRBJ1-1): GAGVSQTPSNKVTEKGKYVELRCDPISGHTALYWYRQSLGQGPEFLIYFQGTGAADDSGLPNDRFFAVRPEGSVSTLKIQRTERGDSAVYLCASSVDPGGTEAFFGQGTRLTVV.

The V and J genes are TRBV6-1 and TRBJ2-2, with D unclear. Germline CDR1 is MNHNS and CDR2 is SASEGT. With 7 bases removed from V and 0 bases from J, the gap between germline ends came to 9 bases. The CDR3 has 14 residues. CDR3 protein: CASNTRSNTGELFF. CDR3 sequence (DNA): TGTGCCAGCAATACACGTTCGAACACCGGGGAGCTGTTTTTT.

The rearrangement uses TRBV7-6 and TRBJ2-7, with 9 bases aligning to TRBD2. With V trimmed by 3 bases and J by 7 bases, 10 bases remained unmatched. CDR1 is SGHVS and CDR2 is FNYEAQ in the germline V gene. CDR3 length equals 15 residues. The CDR3 coding sequence is TGTGCCAGCAGCTTTTTAGCGGGAGAAATGTGGGAGCAGTACTTC. This translates into CASSFLAGEMWEQYF.

V gene TRBV2 combines with J gene TRBJ2-5; D remains unclear. V was pared by 3 bases and J by 1 base, with 6 bases between. Germline assignment: CDR1 SNHLY and CDR2 FYNNEI. The CDR3 contains 13 residues. CDR3 in amino acids: CASSDTAQETQYF. CDR3 bases: TGTGCCAGCAGTGACACAGCCCAAGAGACCCAGTACTTC.

This clone has more than one count but fewer than ten. The V and J genes are TRBV28 and TRBJ2-7; D is possibly TRBD2 (6 bases). Deletions cut 2 bases from V and 4 bases from J, with 12 bases between. The germline V gene has CDR1 MDHEN and CDR2 SYDVKM. The CDR3 length is 14 residues. DNA for the CDR3: TGTGCCAGCAGTTTAGCGGGAAAAGCGTACGAGCAGTACTTC. Amino acids: CASSLAGKAYEQYF.

V gene TRBV3-1 (or the pseudogene TRBV3-2) combines with J gene TRBJ1-6, with a possible D match to TRBD1 (5 bases). The V end lost 6 bases, the J end lost 4 bases, and 10 bases lay between the germline ends. Per the germline V gene, CDR1 is LGHDT and CDR2 is YNNKEL (reference sequence). The CDR3 contains 14 residues. The chain's CDR3 is CASSAGLYNSPLHF. The CDR3 nucleotides read TGTGCCAGCAGTGCGGGGCTTTATAATTCACCCCTCCACTTT.

The chain has TRBV5-5 and TRBJ2-2, with 7 bases matching TRBD2. This CDR3 region has 15 residues. Germline loops: CDR1 SGHKS, CDR2 YYEKEE (reference sequence). The V gene end was trimmed by 2 bases and the J gene end by 3 bases; junction bases not matched to a gene: 4. The CDR3 nucleotides are TGTGCCAGCAGCTTACTAGCGCTTGACACCGGGGAGCTGTTTTTT. Translated: CASSLLALDTGELFF.

The gene calls are TRBV5-1 and TRBJ1-1; the D gene is possibly TRBD1 (6 bases). This CDR3 has 15 residues. Germline CDR1 reads SGHRS; CDR2 reads YFSETQ. V lost 4 bases, J lost 1 base, and 14 bases lay in between. As DNA, the CDR3 is TGCGCCAGCAGCCCTGACAGGCCTCAGAACACTGAAGCTTTCTTT. It yields the protein CASSPDRPQNTEAFF. Variable domain in full (rest from reference TRBV5-1 and TRBJ1-1): KAGVTQTPRYLIKTRGQQVTLSCSPISGHRSVSWYQQTPGQGLQFLFEYFSETQRNKGNFPGRFSGRQFSNSRSEMNVSTLELGDSALYLCASSPDRPQNTEAFFGQGTRLTVV.

V usage is TRBV18 and J usage is TRBJ2-2; 7 bases line up with TRBD1. Germline V lookup: CDR1 KGHSH, CDR2 LQKENI. J was trimmed by 6 bases and V by 5 bases; bases with no gene match: 3. CDR3 length: 13 amino acids. The CDR3 DNA reads as TGTGCCAGCTCATCCCAGGGGGCCGGGGAGCTGTTTTTT. Its protein is CASSSQGAGELFF.

CDR3 sequence (DNA): TGTGCCAGTAGCACCGGGACTTCCTACAATGAGCAGTTCTTC. Protein product: CASSTGTSYNEQFF. The chain employs TRBV19 and TRBJ2-1; weak D call: TRBD2 (6 bases). This CDR3 has 14 residues. The germline V gene has CDR1 LNHDA and CDR2 SQIVND (reference sequence). V shed 6 bases and J shed 1 base, with 10 bases lying between them.

The J gene is TRBJ2-7, the V gene TRBV2; TRBD2 matches at 10 bases. After removal of 1 base from V and 6 bases from J, the junction contained 6 bases not matched to a gene. The CDR3 is 15 amino acids. The germline CDR1 and CDR2 sequences are SNHLY and FYNNEI. This CDR3 reads CASSEVLAGISEQYF. As DNA, the CDR3 is TGTGCCAGCAGTGAAGTACTAGCGGGGATAAGCGAGCAGTACTTC.

This clone occurred once. The rearrangement links TRBV11-2 to TRBJ2-2, with D perhaps matching TRBD2 (5 bases). The CDR3 runs 14 residues. V was cut by 3 bases and J by 6 bases, with 11 bases left in between. CDR1 and CDR2 from the germline V gene are SGHAT and FQNNGV. The CDR3 sequence is CASSFTSGAGELFF. DNA for the CDR3: TGTGCCAGCAGCTTTACGTCCGGGGCCGGGGAGCTGTTTTTT.

The V gene is TRBV6-1, the J gene TRBJ2-7; 8 bases map to TRBD1. V was clipped by 3 bases and J by 4 bases; unmatched bases: 2. The CDR3 consists of 13 residues. The germline CDR1 and CDR2 sequences are MNHNS and SASEGT. This CDR3 is CASSDDRGYEQYF. CDR3 nucleotide sequence: TGTGCCAGCAGTGACGACAGGGGTTACGAGCAGTACTTC.

This chain connects TRBV6-5 to TRBJ2-7; D ambiguous. In germline, CDR1 is MNHEY, CDR2 SVGAGI. The CDR3 is made up of 13 amino acids. The V end was cut by 6 bases, the J end by 1 base, with 10 bases between. In DNA, the CDR3 is TGTGCCAGCAGCGGTGACAAGTCCTACGAGCAGTACTTC. It codes for CASSGDKSYEQYF.

V is TRBV12-3 or TRBV12-4 and J is TRBJ2-4, with D possibly matching TRBD1 (6 bases). V lost 7 bases, J lost 10 bases, and 17 bases lay in between. CDR3 length: 13 residues. In DNA form, the CDR3 reads TGTGCCAGCACCGGAGGACAGTATGATATTCAGTACTTC. Translated: CASTGGQYDIQYF.

V gene TRBV27 combines with J gene TRBJ2-3; 8 bases match TRBD2. This CDR3 region has 16 residues. Trimming took 2 bases from V and 6 from J; bases not matched to a gene: 10. Germline values: CDR1 MNHEY, CDR2 SMNVEV (reference sequence). CDR3 loop: CASSLTGTRIADTQYF. CDR3 in DNA: TGTGCCAGCAGTTTAACCGGGACTAGAATCGCGGATACGCAGTATTTT.

This clone was observed a handful of times. V gene TRBV6-5 combines with J gene TRBJ1-6; D gene ambiguous. Between the trimmed V and J ends, which lost 9 bases and 7 bases, there was a span of 13 bases. This CDR3 contains 13 residues. Germline V gives CDR1 MNHEY, CDR2 SVGAGI. The CDR3 nucleotides are TGTGCCAGTTCCGGGGAGCCAAATTCACCCCTCCACTTT. It translates to CASSGEPNSPLHF.

This clone is a singleton in its sample. This CDR3 reads CASRGQGGPYGYTF. The CDR3 nucleotides read TGTGCCAGCAGGGGACAGGGGGGCCCCTATGGCTACACCTTC. The rearrangement links TRBV28 to TRBJ1-2; the match to TRBD1 covers 11 bases. The germline gives CDR1 MDHEN, CDR2 SYDVKM. The CDR3 extends over 14 amino acids. V was clipped by 6 bases and J by 4 bases; unmatched bases: 4.

The V call is TRBV28, the J call TRBJ2-6, with D perhaps TRBD1 (6 bases). The CDR3 has 17 residues. The germline CDR1 and CDR2 sequences are MDHEN and SYDVKM. Trimming took 5 bases from V and 4 from J, leaving 18 bases between them. CDR3 bases: TGTGCCAGCAGTCAACCGGGACACCCTTCCGGGGCCAACGTCCTGACTTTC. It encodes CASSQPGHPSGANVLTF.

J is TRBJ1-3 and V is TRBV10-3; 8 nucleotides align to TRBD1. Germline V gives CDR1 ENHRY, CDR2 SYGVKD. V lost 3 bases, J lost 2 bases, and 3 bases stayed unmatched. This CDR3 is built from 15 residues. This CDR3 reads CAISDWTGPGNTIYF. The CDR3 DNA follows: TGTGCCATCAGTGATTGGACAGGGCCTGGAAACACCATATATTTT.

The chain employs TRBV7-8 and TRBJ2-1, with 7 bases matching TRBD2. Per germline, CDR1 SGHVS and CDR2 FQNEAQ. Unmatched junction bases numbered 7, after V lost 5 bases and J lost 0 bases. CDR3 size: 16 residues. The CDR3 DNA follows: TGTGCCAGCAGCCGATCTAGCGGACTCTCCTACAATGAGCAGTTCTTC. This gives the protein CASSRSSGLSYNEQFF.

The chain has TRBV6-1 and TRBJ2-1, with 10 bases identical to TRBD2. This CDR3 contains 16 residues. The trim removed 4 bases at V and 10 bases at J, leaving 13 bases unmatched. Germline V lookup: CDR1 MNHNS, CDR2 SASEGT. The CDR3 here is CASSASSSGSRGEQFF. Here the CDR3 DNA reads TGTGCCAGCAGTGCGTCCTCTAGCGGGAGTCGGGGAGAGCAGTTCTTC.